The rows below give T cell receptor beta chains drawn from one sample of a study of cytomegalovirus exposure and HLA in healthy donors. Here immunoSEQ multiplex PCR was the method, and the copy in TCRdb shows in-frame clones only, minus some. Among about 90,000 clones listed, around two thirds were seen once. Sample: PBMCs. Source of these receptors: a man aged 25-45 years in good health and CMV-seronegative. Both conserved end residues are part of each CDR3. Each record gives: J gene, D gene, V gene, clone size, CDR3 protein. The D gene is left open where the match is weak. Size is stated for part of the rows, as once, few or many counts, or as a class when the clone is expanded.

>TRBJ2-3|TRBD2|TRBV5-1|-
CASSLYGGASGTTDTQYF
>TRBJ2-2|TRBD1|TRBV30|-
CAWDPGQGGTGELFF
>-|-|TRBV19|-
CASSDTRRIDEQYF
>-|TRBD2|TRBV9|-
CASSFGTSASSYEQYF
>TRBJ2-3|TRBD2|TRBV7-3|-
CASSLKPSGGAGDTQYF
>TRBJ2-2|TRBD1|TRBV19|-
CASSSLSGQGRPGELFF
>TRBJ2-1|-|TRBV29-1|-
CSVDGSRYNEQFF
>TRBJ2-2|TRBD1|TRBV27|-
CASKRGQVITGELFF
>TRBJ2-7|TRBD2|TRBV5-1|-
CASSISGSNHEQYF
>TRBJ2-7|TRBD1|TRBV6-1|-
CASTGGTGGYEQYF
>TRBJ2-3|TRBD2|TRBV4-3|once
CASSQAPGTSGSTDTQYF
>TRBJ1-6|TRBD1|TRBV2|once
CASRDSRNSPLHF
>TRBJ2-3|TRBD2|TRBV13|-
CASSLRGGATDTQYF
>TRBJ2-1|-|TRBV7-6|-
CASSLGGSGKYNEQFF
>TRBJ1-1|-|TRBV7-2|-
CASRRTGMNTEAFF
>TRBJ2-7|TRBD2|TRBV2|-
CAIDGTSGSGGSDEQYF
>TRBJ2-3|TRBD1|TRBV19|few
CASRPGQGTDTQYF
>TRBJ1-2|-|TRBV7-8|-
CASSLLPDYGYTF
>TRBJ2-7|TRBD1|TRBV29-1|few
CSVDTGDYEQYF
>TRBJ1-6|-|TRBV14|-
CASSRQRLSYNSPLHF
>TRBJ2-1|TRBD1|TRBV13|-
CASSLDGRGNEQFF
>TRBJ2-2|-|TRBV27|-
CASSGQNTGELFF
>TRBJ2-1|-|TRBV10-3|-
CAISEYKGEGNEQFF
>TRBJ1-4|TRBD1|TRBV6-4|-
CASSGNRGSEKLFF
>TRBJ2-7|-|TRBV5-4|-
CASSLAETKYEQYF
>TRBJ1-1|-|TRBV27|once
CASRSLQGIYTEAFF
>TRBJ2-7|-|TRBV6-5|-
CAISGSTSYEQYF
>TRBJ1-5|TRBD1|TRBV27|-
CASSYSGTGGFQPQHF
>TRBJ1-1|TRBD1|TRBV11-2|-
CASSQWGGTGASAEAFF
>TRBJ1-2|-|TRBV6-1|-
CASSETGLGGYTF
>TRBJ2-5|TRBD2|TRBV5-6|-
CASSTSGRPGETQYF
>TRBJ2-3|-|TRBV28|-
CASRYTDTQYF
>TRBJ2-3|TRBD2|TRBV4-3|few
CASSRTSGGGTDTQYF
>TRBJ1-2|-|TRBV11-2|-
CASSLGQSYNYGYTF
>TRBJ2-3|-|TRBV11-2|-
CASSTFRVSLTDTQYF
>TRBJ1-4|TRBD1|TRBV5-4|-
CASSPAGQGENEKLFF
>TRBJ1-2|-|TRBV23-1|-
CASSHGQGKKNYGYTF
>TRBJ1-1|TRBD1|TRBV5-1|-
CASSKGTDVTEAFF
>TRBJ2-5|-|TRBV7-2|few
CASSLRGRETQYF
>TRBJ1-3|-|TRBV7-2|once
CASSLDAVNTIYF
>TRBJ1-3|TRBD1|TRBV15|once
CATSRMGQFGNTIYF
>TRBJ2-5|-|TRBV28|few
CASSLFNGGETQYF